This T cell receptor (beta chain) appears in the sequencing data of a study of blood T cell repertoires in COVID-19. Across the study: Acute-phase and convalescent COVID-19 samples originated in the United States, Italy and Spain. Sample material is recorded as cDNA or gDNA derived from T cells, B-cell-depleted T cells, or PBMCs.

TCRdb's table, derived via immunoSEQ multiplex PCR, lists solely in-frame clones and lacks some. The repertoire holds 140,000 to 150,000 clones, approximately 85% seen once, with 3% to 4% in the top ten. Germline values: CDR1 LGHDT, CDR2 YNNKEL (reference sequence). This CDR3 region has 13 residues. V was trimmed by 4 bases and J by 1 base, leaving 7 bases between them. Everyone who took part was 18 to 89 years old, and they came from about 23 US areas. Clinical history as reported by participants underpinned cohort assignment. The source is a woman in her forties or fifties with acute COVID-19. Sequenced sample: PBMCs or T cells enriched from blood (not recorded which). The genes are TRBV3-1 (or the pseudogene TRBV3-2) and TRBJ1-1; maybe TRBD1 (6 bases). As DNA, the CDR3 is TGTGCCAGCAGCCGGACAGAGAACACTGAAGCTTTCTTT. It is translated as CASSRTENTEAFF.